This T cell receptor beta chain was captured in a study of shared clonotypes between healthy human individuals. Points from the study as a whole: Naive CD4 clonotypes overlapped across a few donors at 4.5% to 5.5%. It was expected that sequencing depth would affect clonotype sharing among donors.

Generated by immunoSEQ multiplex PCR, the TCRdb table keeps only in-frame clones and is missing some. The sample has over 850,000 clones, 78% seen once. This clone was found many times. Its specificity is not known. V dropped 9 bases and J dropped 2; count of bases not matched to a gene: 3. The CDR3 runs to 12 residues. CDR1 and CDR2 from the germline V gene are MDHEN and SYDVKM. The sequencing sample was made of memory CD4+ T cells from PBMCs. Subset meaning: CD45RA-negative fraction. The TCR comes from a man aged 18 to 30 in good health. Some clones in this sample may be carry-over from other donors' samples. V usage is TRBV28 and J usage is TRBJ1-2; 7 nucleotides align to TRBD1. CDR3 region: CASGQENYGYTF. The CDR3 coding sequence is TGTGCCAGTGGACAGGAGAACTATGGCTACACCTTC.